The text below deals with one TCR beta chain. Its antigen is unidentified. TCRdb ran MiXCR on the reads and lists one entry per CDR3 protein. The sample records over 150,000 distinct CDR3 sequences, 13% to 15% being singletons. The data originate from a study of T cell repertoires in cytomegalovirus infection. Study details: CMV infection plus the matching HLA type was flagged by public TCR beta signatures. Study-level points and caveats: Cumulated frequencies of public TCR beta families served to identify carriers of CMV plus the relevant HLA. Across the ex vivo response, the dominant clonotypes were HLA-C-restricted CMV-specific TCR beta clonotypes.

Trimming pared 7 bases from V and 0 bases from J, leaving 11 bases between. CDR1 MNHNY and CDR2 SVGAGI come from the germline V gene (reference sequence). The CDR3 extends over 14 amino acids. Sequenced input: PBMCs. The chain uses TRBV6-6 and TRBJ2-3; tentative D call: TRBD2 (6 bases). This clonotype was obtained from a human donor in good health (CMV status not recorded). Some clones in this sample may be carry-over from other donors' samples. CDR3 protein: CASTGRTSTDTQYF. For the CDR3, the DNA is TGTGCCAGCACGGGGAGGACTAGCACAGATACGCAGTATTTT.